These 8 T cell receptor beta chains share one sample of origin, sequenced in a study of graft-versus-host responses after intestinal transplantation. Produced via immunoSEQ multiplex PCR; TCRdb's table is partial and in-frame only. The sample includes over 45,000 clones, about 90% seen only once; the top ten take less than 2%. The specimen was PBMCs, collected 26 days after transplant. The receptors stem from a human patient who received an intestinal transplant, so some T cells may come from the graft donor.

The chain combines TRBV5-6 with TRBJ2-4, with a tentative D call TRBD1 (5 bases). CDR3 size: 14 residues. V was clipped by 3 bases and J by 6 bases, with 13 bases between them. The V gene's germline CDR1 is SGHDT and CDR2 YYEEEE. The CDR3 reads CASSSARQGNIQYF. The CDR3 DNA reads as TGTGCCAGCAGCTCCGCCAGGCAGGGAAACATTCAGTACTTC.

The CDR3 spells CASSEEARQYNEQFF. The DNA of the CDR3 is TGTGCCAGCAGCGAGGAGGCACGACAATACAATGAGCAGTTCTTC. The J gene is TRBJ2-1, the V gene TRBV7-6; tentatively, D is TRBD2 (5 bases). The CDR3 is 15 residues long. Germline CDR1 and CDR2: SGHVS and FNYEAQ. The V end was cut by 5 bases, the J end by 4 bases, with 15 bases between.

This chain uses TRBV14 with TRBJ1-6; D possibly corresponds to TRBD1 (6 bases). Between the trimmed V and J ends, which lost 0 bases and 0 bases, there was a span of 12 bases. Germline V gene data show CDR1 as SGHDN and CDR2 as FVKESK. The CDR3 contains 18 residues. The CDR3 DNA sequence: TGTGCCAGCAGCCAAGAGTTTGGGGGCCCCTCCTATAATTCACCCCTCCACTTT. Its translation: CASSQEFGGPSYNSPLHF.

CDR3: CASSQTTYDAPEAFF. In DNA, the CDR3 is TGTGCCAGCAGCCAGACGACATACGATGCCCCTGAAGCTTTCTTT. The V and J genes are TRBV6-5 and TRBJ1-1; D is uncertain. This CDR3 has 15 residues. Trimming removed 6 bases at V and 6 bases at J, with 20 bases between. Germline loops: CDR1 MNHEY, CDR2 SVGAGI.

This clone occurred once. The rearrangement links TRBV27 to TRBJ2-5; D is perhaps TRBD1 (6 bases). The CDR3 runs 15 residues. Trimming took 2 bases from V and 5 from J, leaving 15 bases between them. Germline V gene lookup returns CDR1 MNHEY and CDR2 SMNVEV (reference sequence). DNA for the CDR3: TGTGCCAGCAGTTTACATACCCCAGGGGTCGAGACCCAGTACTTC. Translated, it gives CASSLHTPGVETQYF.

The J gene is TRBJ1-1, the V gene TRBV6-1; D might be TRBD1 (6 bases). The germline V and J ends were trimmed by 0 bases and 4 bases, with 18 bases remaining between them. This CDR3 has 17 amino acids. Per germline, CDR1 MNHNS and CDR2 SASEGT. DNA of the CDR3: TGTGCCAGCAGTGAAGCGAGGCCAGGGGAAGTGGGCACTGAAGCTTTCTTT. Amino acids: CASSEARPGEVGTEAFF.

The CDR3, as DNA: TGTGCCAGCAGCGACCGACTAGCGGGAGGGCCAACCACCGGGGAGCTGTTTTTT. Translating it yields CASSDRLAGGPTTGELFF. The J gene is TRBJ2-2, the V gene TRBV28, with 14 bases identical to TRBD2. V shed 6 bases and J 4 bases; nucleotides not matched to a gene: 10. The CDR3 is made up of 18 amino acids. Germline V gene lookup returns CDR1 MDHEN and CDR2 SYDVKM.

This chain links TRBV9 with TRBJ1-3; 10 positions agree with TRBD1. With 0 bases clipped from V and 9 bases from J, the junction kept 6 bases outside the gene matches. CDR1 and CDR2 (germline): SGDLS, YYNGEE. There are 15 residues in the CDR3. The CDR3 spells CASSVGDRGLGTIYF. Here the CDR3 DNA reads TGTGCCAGCAGCGTAGGAGACAGGGGGCTAGGCACCATATATTTT.